A single sample gave rise to the 3 T cell receptor beta chains below, sequenced in a study of early T cells in non-severe SARS-CoV-2 infection. TCRdb itself ran the 5' RACE reads through MiXCR, one entry per CDR3 protein. Of approximately 84,000 distinct CDR3 sequences in the sample, approximately 15% are singletons; the top ten hold approximately 6%. Sample: whole blood. These receptors were collected from an adult who was a healthcare worker with PCR-confirmed SARS-CoV-2 infection or an uninfected control (not recorded which).

The chain links TRBV7-9 to TRBJ2-5, with a weak D call TRBD2 (6 bases). Germline V gene sequence: CDR1 SEHNR, CDR2 FQNEAQ (reference sequence). Trimming removed 2 bases at V and 1 base at J, with 14 bases between. The CDR3 spans 16 residues. In nucleotides, the CDR3 is TGTGCCAGCAGCTTACGGGGAGGTGAGAGCCAAGAGACCCAGTACTTC. The encoded protein is CASSLRGGESQETQYF.

The chain links TRBV20-1 to TRBJ2-1, with a tentative D call TRBD2 (6 bases). Looked up from germline, CDR1 is DFQATT and CDR2 is SNEGSKA (reference sequence). Trimming shortened V by 0 bases and J by 7 bases, and 13 bases separated the two germline ends. The CDR3 is made up of 14 amino acids. DNA of the CDR3: TGCAGTGCTAGAGATCTCGGGGGACTTAATGAGCAGTTCTTC. It encodes CSARDLGGLNEQFF.

The V gene is TRBV28, the J gene TRBJ1-4, with D uncertain. V dropped 3 bases and J dropped 10 bases, with 21 bases sitting between them. Germline loops: CDR1 MDHEN, CDR2 SYDVKM. This CDR3 comprises 16 residues. CDR3 DNA sequence: TGTGCCAGCAGTTTCGACGCGACCATCTCCTCGTTAAAACTGTTTTTT. This encodes CASSFDATISSLKLFF.